This entry lists 28 T cell receptor beta chains sequenced from one sample in a study of PD-1 blockade in classical Hodgkin lymphoma. Sequenced by immunoSEQ multiplex PCR; TCRdb stores in-frame clones only, minus some. The top ten clones hold roughly 2.8% of a sample with some 100,000 clones, about nine tenths of them seen once. Relapses following autologous stem cell transplantation were seen in all patients, with brentuximab vedotin exposure varying. The specimen comprised peripheral blood mononuclear cells (PBMCs), sampled at baseline. All receptors derive from a human donor with classical Hodgkin lymphoma.

The chain combines TRBV14 with TRBJ2-2; no definite D call. CDR1 and CDR2 from the germline V gene are SGHDN and FVKESK. V was cut by 1 base and J by 4 bases, with 13 bases left in between. There are 16 residues in the CDR3. The CDR3 DNA sequence: TGTGCCAGCAGCCAAGTTAGGACCAGCAGCACCGGGGAGCTGTTTTTT. Amino acid sequence: CASSQVRTSSTGELFF.

The chain recombines TRBV7-9 with TRBJ2-7; 8 positions match TRBD2. Looked up from germline, CDR1 is SEHNR and CDR2 is FQNEAQ (reference sequence). Trimming removed 5 bases from V and 3 bases from J; junction bases left unmatched: 9. The CDR3 is 15 amino acids. The CDR3 region is CASSGGASGFYEQYF. The DNA of the CDR3 is TGTGCCAGCAGCGGCGGGGCTAGCGGGTTCTACGAGCAGTACTTC.

The V and J genes are TRBV15 and TRBJ2-1, with D possibly being TRBD1 (6 bases). The germline V and J ends were trimmed by 5 bases and 12 bases, with 23 bases remaining between them. Germline loops: CDR1 LNHNV, CDR2 YYDKDF (reference sequence). CDR3 length equals 15 residues. As DNA, the CDR3 is TGTGCCACCAGCCCATCCGCTTTTGGGGACATTGGGCAGTTCTTC. It codes for CATSPSAFGDIGQFF.

The chain carries TRBV4-1 and TRBJ2-5; 8 nucleotides match TRBD2. The CDR3 spans 14 residues. V was clipped by 2 bases and J by 3 bases; unmatched bases: 2. CDR1 is MGHRA and CDR2 is YSYEKL in the germline V gene. The CDR3 sequence: CASSQPGGEETQYF. In DNA, the CDR3 is TGCGCCAGCAGCCAACCGGGAGGGGAAGAGACCCAGTACTTC.

The chain carries TRBV18 and TRBJ2-1, with TRBD1 matching 7 bases. Trimming took 3 bases from V and 2 from J; bases not matched to a gene: 7. Germline V gives CDR1 KGHSH, CDR2 LQKENI. The CDR3 spans 16 residues. The CDR3 here is CASSPRQGIPYNEQFF. The CDR3 DNA sequence: TGTGCCAGCTCACCCAGACAGGGAATACCCTACAATGAGCAGTTCTTC.

This sequence joins TRBV28 and TRBJ2-7; no reliable D call. CDR3 length equals 13 residues. The germline gives CDR1 MDHEN, CDR2 SYDVKM. The V gene lost 3 bases and the J gene lost 5 bases, with 11 bases spanning the gap. CDR3 sequence: CASSFRPSNEQYF. Here the CDR3 DNA reads TGTGCCAGCAGTTTTAGACCTTCCAACGAGCAGTACTTC.

The chain has TRBV18 and TRBJ1-5; D gene uncertain. Trimming left V 1 base short and J 0 bases short, with 7 bases between. This CDR3 is 15 amino acids long. Germline CDR1 is KGHSH and CDR2 is LQKENI. CDR3 sequence reads: CASSPRVDSNQPQHF. DNA of the CDR3: TGTGCCAGCTCACCACGGGTTGATAGCAATCAGCCCCAGCATTTT.

This clone was counted a single time. This chain joins TRBV7-3 and TRBJ2-7, with 10 bases fitting TRBD2. This CDR3 is 15 amino acids long. CDR1 and CDR2 from the germline V gene are SGHTA and FQGTGA. The ends lost 5 bases at V and 3 bases at J; junction bases unmatched: 7. The CDR3 here is CASSAAGTSDYEQYF. CDR3 nucleotide sequence: TGTGCCAGCAGCGCAGCCGGGACTAGCGACTACGAGCAGTACTTC.

The genes are TRBV9 and TRBJ2-1; 8 bases are shared with TRBD2. The ends lost 5 bases at V and 8 bases at J; junction bases unmatched: 12. The V gene's germline CDR1 is SGDLS and CDR2 YYNGEE. The CDR3 is 15 amino acids. The CDR3 DNA reads as TGTGCCAGCAGTAATCGAGCGGGAGTAAACGATGAGCAGTTCTTC. As protein: CASSNRAGVNDEQFF. Drawing the rest from reference TRBV9 and TRBJ2-1, the complete variable domain is DSGVTQTPKHLITATGQRVTLRCSPRSGDLSVYWYQQSLDQGLQFLIQYYNGEERAKGNILERFSAQQFPDLHSELNLSSLELGDSALYFCASSNRAGVNDEQFFGPGTRLTVL.

This chain links TRBV19 with TRBJ2-1; 8 bases match TRBD1. Germline CDR1 LNHDA, CDR2 SQIVND (reference sequence). Trimming cost V 3 bases and J 9 bases; bases outside gene matches: 13. CDR3 length: 16 residues. The CDR3 reads CASSMPGRGLGVEQFF. The CDR3 DNA reads TGTGCCAGTAGTATGCCGGGCAGGGGGCTGGGAGTTGAGCAGTTCTTC.

For the CDR3, the DNA is TGTGCCAGCAGTTTGACCCCCAGCCTAGCGGGAGTGACCTACGAGCAGTACTTC. Amino acids: CASSLTPSLAGVTYEQYF. The chain links TRBV27 to TRBJ2-7; 10 nucleotides line up with TRBD2. The germline V gene encodes CDR1 MNHEY and CDR2 SMNVEV (reference sequence). J gave up 2 bases and V 3 bases, and 13 bases lay outside the gene matches. The CDR3 runs 18 residues.

The chain combines TRBV19 with TRBJ2-7, with TRBD2 matching over 10 bases. The trim removed 3 bases at V and 4 bases at J, leaving 6 bases unmatched. CDR1 and CDR2 (germline): LNHDA, SQIVND (reference sequence). CDR3 length: 15 residues. CDR3 amino acids: CASSIVSGRSYEQYF. The DNA of the CDR3 is TGTGCCAGTAGTATTGTTAGCGGGAGGTCGTACGAGCAGTACTTC. Combining the CDR3 with reference TRBV19 and TRBJ2-7 gives the whole variable domain DGGITQSPKYLFRKEGQNVTLSCEQNLNHDAMYWYRQDPGQGLRLIYYSQIVNDFQKGDIAEGYSVSREKKESFPLTVTSAQKNPTAFYLCASSIVSGRSYEQYFGPGTRLTVT.

The CDR3 bases are TGTGCCAGCAGCTTGGTCAGCACAGATACGCAGTATTTT. Residues: CASSLVSTDTQYF. This chain uses TRBV14 with TRBJ2-3; D gene unclear. The germline V gene encodes CDR1 SGHDN and CDR2 FVKESK. Trimming removed 5 bases from V and 0 bases from J, with 6 bases in between. This CDR3 contains 13 residues. Drawing the rest from reference TRBV14 and TRBJ2-3, the complete variable domain is EAGVTQFPSHSVIEKGQTVTLRCDPISGHDNLYWYRRVMGKEIKFLLHFVKESKQDESGMPNNRFLAERTGGTYSTLKVQPAELEDSGVYFCASSLVSTDTQYFGPGTRLTVL.

The chain has TRBV7-9 and TRBJ1-5; D perhaps matches TRBD1 (6 bases). The V gene's germline CDR1 is SEHNR and CDR2 FQNEAQ (reference sequence). The CDR3 runs to 15 residues. V lost 7 bases to trimming and J lost 0 bases, with 13 bases between them. CDR3 in DNA: TGTGCCAGCACCCCGGACAGCCCTAGCAATCAGCCCCAGCATTTT. The encoded protein is CASTPDSPSNQPQHF.

This sequence joins TRBV9 and TRBJ2-6, with D unresolved. The CDR3 consists of 17 residues. Trimming stripped 4 bases from V and 0 bases from J, with 14 bases between. CDR1 SGDLS and CDR2 YYNGEE come from the germline V gene. The CDR3 is CASSSLGSLSGANVLTF. Written as DNA, the CDR3 is TGTGCCAGCAGCTCTTTGGGCTCTCTCTCTGGGGCCAACGTCCTGACTTTC. Drawing the rest from reference TRBV9 and TRBJ2-6, the complete variable domain is DSGVTQTPKHLITATGQRVTLRCSPRSGDLSVYWYQQSLDQGLQFLIQYYNGEERAKGNILERFSAQQFPDLHSELNLSSLELGDSALYFCASSSLGSLSGANVLTFGAGSRLTVL.

This chain links TRBV6-5 with TRBJ1-2; D might be TRBD1 (5 bases). The V end lost 7 bases, the J end lost 0 bases, and 15 bases lay between the germline ends. The germline V gene has CDR1 MNHEY and CDR2 SVGAGI. This CDR3 has 15 amino acids. The CDR3: CASIGGALANYGYTF. As DNA, the CDR3 is TGTGCCAGCATTGGGGGAGCGTTAGCTAACTATGGCTACACCTTC.

This sequence joins TRBV13 and TRBJ2-3; D ambiguous. The CDR3 consists of 12 residues. Germline values: CDR1 PRHDT, CDR2 FYEKMQ (reference sequence). Trimming took off 3 bases at V and 5 bases at J, with 6 bases between the two ends. The CDR3 DNA is TGTGCCAGCAGCTTGGAGAGAGATACGCAGTATTTT. Its translation: CASSLERDTQYF.

V gene TRBV20-1 combines with J gene TRBJ2-1, with 8 bases that match TRBD2. Trimming at V came to 8 bases and at J to 9 bases, leaving 3 bases not matched to a gene. The CDR3 sequence is 10 residues long. CDR1 and CDR2 from the germline V gene are DFQATT and SNEGSKA (reference sequence). The CDR3 region has the DNA TGCAGTTCCGGGAGGGTTGAGCAGTTCTTC. Protein product: CSSGRVEQFF.

The gene calls are TRBV5-1 and TRBJ2-7, with 8 bases matching TRBD1. This CDR3 contains 14 residues. Trimming at V came to 1 base and at J to 3 bases, leaving 3 bases not matched to a gene. Germline assignment: CDR1 SGHRS and CDR2 YFSETQ. CDR3 in DNA: TGCGCCAGCAGCTTGACAGGGGGTGACTACGAGCAGTACTTC. It encodes CASSLTGGDYEQYF.

This clone has just one count. This chain uses TRBV6-5 with TRBJ2-7; D unresolved. The CDR3 has 12 residues. The V gene's germline CDR1 is MNHEY and CDR2 SVGAGI. The V and J ends lost 4 bases and 13 bases respectively, with 17 bases between them. Written as DNA, the CDR3 is TGTGCCAGCAGTTCCCTAATGACTCGTATCTACTTC. Translated, it gives CASSSLMTRIYF.

This chain connects TRBV7-9 to TRBJ2-7; 11 nucleotides match TRBD2. The CDR3 covers 16 residues. Germline loops: CDR1 SEHNR, CDR2 FQNEAQ (reference sequence). V was clipped by 3 bases and J by 2 bases; unmatched bases: 6. The CDR3 sequence: CASSFLAGGVPYEQYF. In nucleotides, the CDR3 is TGTGCCAGCAGCTTCTTAGCGGGAGGGGTTCCCTACGAGCAGTACTTC.

The rearrangement joins TRBV18 to TRBJ2-1, with TRBD2 matching 7 bases. Germline CDR1 is KGHSH and CDR2 is LQKENI. Trimming removed 3 bases from V and 6 bases from J; junction bases left unmatched: 11. The CDR3 consists of 16 residues. CDR3 bases: TGTGCCAGCTCACCTCTTAGCGGGTCCTCGGGCAATGAGCAGTTCTTC. Translation: CASSPLSGSSGNEQFF.

V is TRBV19 and J is TRBJ1-6, with TRBD1 matching 8 bases. This CDR3 spans 16 amino acids. J was trimmed by 7 bases and V by 3 bases; bases with no gene match: 8. The germline gives CDR1 LNHDA, CDR2 SQIVND (reference sequence). The CDR3 DNA sequence: TGTGCCAGTAGTATTCAGCAGGGGGCACCGAATTCACCCCTCCACTTT. It encodes CASSIQQGAPNSPLHF. The full variable domain, in which reference TRBV19 and TRBJ1-6 provide the parts outside the CDR3, is DGGITQSPKYLFRKEGQNVTLSCEQNLNHDAMYWYRQDPGQGLRLIYYSQIVNDFQKGDIAEGYSVSREKKESFPLTVTSAQKNPTAFYLCASSIQQGAPNSPLHFGNGTRLTVT.

This clone was seen a single time. V usage is TRBV28 and J usage is TRBJ2-2; D not certain. Deletions cut 3 bases from V and 8 bases from J, with 13 bases between. CDR3 length equals 14 residues. Germline CDR1 MDHEN, CDR2 SYDVKM. CDR3 sequence reads: CASSFSTDLGELFF. DNA of the CDR3: TGTGCCAGCAGTTTTTCCACAGACCTTGGGGAGCTGTTTTTT.

J is TRBJ2-2 and V is TRBV30; D uncertain. Germline V lookup: CDR1 GTSNPN, CDR2 SVGIG (reference sequence). This CDR3 has 12 amino acids. V was clipped by 2 bases and J by 7 bases, with 8 bases between them. CDR3 in amino acids: CAWSMSGGELFF. In DNA form, the CDR3 reads TGTGCCTGGAGTATGTCTGGCGGGGAGCTGTTTTTT.

The chain carries TRBV5-1 and TRBJ2-1, with a possible D match to TRBD2 (7 bases). The CDR3 is made up of 16 amino acids. V shed 7 bases and J shed 7 bases, with 24 bases lying between them. The V gene's germline CDR1 is SGHRS and CDR2 YFSETQ. CDR3 amino acids: CASQTVGGGPSNEQFF. DNA for the CDR3: TGCGCCAGCCAAACCGTAGGGGGAGGGCCGTCGAATGAGCAGTTCTTC.

This clone is a singleton in its sample. J is TRBJ2-7 and V is TRBV29-1, with TRBD2 matching over 8 bases. Germline trimming cut 7 bases from V and 5 bases from J; bases unmatched to any gene: 10. CDR3 size: 13 residues. Looked up from germline, CDR1 is SQVTM and CDR2 is ANQGSEA. CDR3 DNA sequence: TGCAGCGCGGGGGGGACATCGGCTCACGAGCAGTACTTC. This codes for CSAGGTSAHEQYF.

A single count supports this clone. The chain has TRBV5-1 and TRBJ1-1; no clear D gene. Trimming left V 1 base short and J 3 bases short, with 7 bases between. The CDR3 sequence is 13 residues long. The germline gives CDR1 SGHRS, CDR2 YFSETQ. The CDR3 DNA reads as TGCGCCAGCAGCTTGATAAAGGACACTGAAGCTTTCTTT. This encodes CASSLIKDTEAFF.